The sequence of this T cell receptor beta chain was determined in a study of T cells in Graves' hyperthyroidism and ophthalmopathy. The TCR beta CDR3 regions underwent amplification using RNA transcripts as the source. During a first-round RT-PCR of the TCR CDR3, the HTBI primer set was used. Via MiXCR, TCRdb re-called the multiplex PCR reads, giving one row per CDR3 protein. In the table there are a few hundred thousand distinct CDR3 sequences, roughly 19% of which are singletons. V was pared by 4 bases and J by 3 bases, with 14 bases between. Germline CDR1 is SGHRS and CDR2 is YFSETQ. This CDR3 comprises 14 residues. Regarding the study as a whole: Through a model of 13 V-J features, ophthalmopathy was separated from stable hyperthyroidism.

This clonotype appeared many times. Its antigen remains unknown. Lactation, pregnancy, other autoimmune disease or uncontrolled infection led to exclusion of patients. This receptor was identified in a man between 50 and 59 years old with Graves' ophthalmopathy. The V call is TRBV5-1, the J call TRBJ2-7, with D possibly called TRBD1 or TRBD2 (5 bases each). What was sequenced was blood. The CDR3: CASSVQGVRYEQYF. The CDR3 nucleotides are TGCGCCAGCAGCGTGCAGGGAGTACGCTACGAGCAGTACTTC.